These 19 T cell receptor beta chains were sequenced from one sample in a study of cytomegalovirus exposure and HLA in healthy donors. PCR used 60 Vbeta primers and 13 Jbeta primers. Using immunoSEQ multiplex PCR, the repertoire was profiled, and TCRdb retains in-frame clones only, with some absent. The table has around 150,000 clones, roughly 80% seen once. The sequenced material came from PBMCs. The receptors derive from a male donor in good health and CMV-seronegative.

The CDR3 protein is CASSATSGGTKNIQYF. Written as DNA, the CDR3 is TGTGCCAGCAGCGCCACTAGCGGGGGGACCAAAAACATTCAGTACTTC. This chain connects TRBV7-2 to TRBJ2-4; TRBD2 matches at 12 bases. After removal of 5 bases from V and 2 bases from J, the junction contained 4 bases not matched to a gene. CDR1 is SGHTA, CDR2 FQGNSA, per germline. The CDR3 extends over 16 amino acids.

The V gene is TRBV11-2, the J gene TRBJ2-7; the match to TRBD2 covers 10 bases. The V and J ends lost 5 bases and 2 bases, in that order; junction bases with no gene match: 6. Germline assignment: CDR1 SGHAT and CDR2 FQNNGV. The CDR3 sequence is 15 residues long. The CDR3 here is CASSGASGGPYEQYF. The CDR3 DNA is TGTGCCAGCAGCGGGGCTAGCGGGGGACCCTACGAGCAGTACTTC.

The chain joins TRBV11-2 to TRBJ2-7; 9 bases match TRBD2. The CDR3 spans 15 residues. CDR1 is SGHAT and CDR2 is FQNNGV in the germline V gene. V shed 5 bases, J shed 3 bases, and the junction held 8 bases outside the gene matches. CDR3 loop: CASSTVVAGDYEQYF. For the CDR3, the DNA is TGTGCCAGCAGCACAGTTGTAGCGGGAGACTACGAGCAGTACTTC.

The chain employs TRBV28 and TRBJ2-1; 8 bases match TRBD2. Germline V gene sequence: CDR1 MDHEN, CDR2 SYDVKM. Trimming cost V 4 bases and J 10 bases; bases outside gene matches: 15. The CDR3 is 16 amino acids. For the CDR3, the DNA is TGTGCCAGCAGTTCCCGGCGGGGGGCGGGAGTAGGCGAGCAGTTCTTC. Protein product: CASSSRRGAGVGEQFF.

This chain joins TRBV19 and TRBJ1-4; D not resolved. TRBJ2-2 explains the end of the DNA better; the J call may be wrong. Germline values: CDR1 LNHDA, CDR2 SQIVND (reference sequence). The CDR3 runs 11 residues. The DNA for the CDR3 is TGTGCCAGTAGTTTACAAAAGGAGCTGTTTTTT. It yields the protein CASSLQKELFF.

The chain recombines TRBV7-3 with TRBJ1-2; possible D gene TRBD1, 5 bases. Germline CDR1 is SGHTA and CDR2 is FQGTGA. The CDR3 is 14 residues long. Between the trimmed V and J ends, which lost 5 bases and 4 bases, there was a span of 14 bases. For the CDR3, the DNA is TGTGCCAGCAGCCGCGGGGGGGAACGCTATGGCTACACCTTC. Residues: CASSRGGERYGYTF.

This sequence joins TRBV30 and TRBJ2-7; 9 bases agree with TRBD2. CDR3 length: 15 residues. J gave up 6 bases and V 5 bases, and 14 bases lay outside the gene matches. Germline lookup yields CDR1 GTSNPN and CDR2 SVGIG (reference sequence). The CDR3 loop is CAWASGAGGPLEQYF. The CDR3 DNA reads as TGTGCCTGGGCCTCTGGGGCGGGAGGGCCCCTCGAGCAGTACTTC.

The table lists this clone with a count of one. The chain uses TRBV5-4 and TRBJ1-6; TRBD1 aligns across 7 bases. Germline CDR1 is SGHNT and CDR2 is YYREEE (reference sequence). The CDR3 runs to 14 residues. V lost 4 bases and J lost 8; bases outside the gene matches: 6. The CDR3 DNA is TGTGCCAGCAGCGATGGACAGGTTGATTCACCCCTCCACTTT. Translated: CASSDGQVDSPLHF.

The genes are TRBV6-1 and TRBJ1-6, with 7 bases identical to TRBD1. Looked up from germline, CDR1 is MNHNS and CDR2 is SASEGT. V gave up 1 base and J gave up 10 bases; unmatched junction bases: 4. The CDR3 covers 14 residues. The CDR3 region is CASSEDRGGSPLHF. DNA for the CDR3: TGTGCCAGCAGTGAAGACAGGGGAGGATCACCCCTCCACTTT.

The chain is built from TRBV4-3 and TRBJ2-3; TRBD2 matches 8 bases. The length of the CDR3 is 16 residues. Trimming cost V 1 base and J 2 bases; bases outside gene matches: 5. Germline-derived CDR1 and CDR2 are LGHNA and YSLEER. The CDR3 nucleotides read TGCGCCAGCAGCCAAGCTCGGGGGGGGGCCACAGATACGCAGTATTTT. This translates into CASSQARGGATDTQYF.

This clone was recorded once. This chain links TRBV18 with TRBJ2-5; maybe TRBD2 (6 bases). The V end lost 6 bases, the J end lost 4 bases, and 12 bases lay between the germline ends. CDR3 length: 13 amino acids. Germline-derived CDR1 and CDR2 are KGHSH and LQKENI. CDR3 in DNA: TGTGCCAGCTCCCTTGCCGGGGGAGAGACCCAGTACTTC. Its protein is CASSLAGGETQYF.

This chain uses TRBV7-9 with TRBJ2-1, with 15 bases fitting TRBD2. Germline CDR1 reads SEHNR; CDR2 reads FQNEAQ (reference sequence). This CDR3 contains 14 residues. With V trimmed by 11 bases and J by 4 bases, 3 bases remained unmatched. CDR3 sequence: CAGTSGGSYNEQFF. The DNA for the CDR3 is TGTGCCGGGACTAGCGGGGGGTCTTACAATGAGCAGTTCTTC.

This chain joins TRBV7-2 and TRBJ2-5; 9 positions match TRBD1. The CDR3 length is 15 residues. With 5 bases clipped from V and 4 bases from J, the junction kept 8 bases outside the gene matches. CDR1 and CDR2 (germline): SGHTA, FQGNSA. The CDR3 spells CASSPDLTGGETQYF. The CDR3, as DNA: TGTGCCAGCAGCCCTGATCTGACAGGGGGAGAGACCCAGTACTTC.

The V and J genes are TRBV14 and TRBJ2-1, with a tentative D call TRBD2 (6 bases). Germline assignment: CDR1 SGHDN and CDR2 FVKESK. The CDR3 contains 14 residues. With 3 bases removed from V and 8 bases from J, the gap between germline ends came to 14 bases. CDR3: CASSQGLLGDEQFF. In DNA form, the CDR3 reads TGTGCCAGCAGCCAGGGACTTTTGGGGGATGAGCAGTTCTTC.

The V and J genes are TRBV10-3 and TRBJ1-1; D is perhaps TRBD1 (6 bases). This CDR3 contains 13 residues. Germline loops: CDR1 ENHRY, CDR2 SYGVKD. V was trimmed by 8 bases and J by 5 bases, leaving 15 bases between them. The CDR3 loop reads CAILGAQATEAFF. CDR3 nucleotide sequence: TGTGCCATCTTGGGGGCGCAGGCGACTGAAGCTTTCTTT.

V usage is TRBV28 and J usage is TRBJ2-3; 9 bases align to TRBD1. This CDR3 has 15 amino acids. CDR1 MDHEN and CDR2 SYDVKM come from the germline V gene. After removal of 3 bases from V and 3 bases from J, the junction contained 4 bases not matched to a gene. For the CDR3, the DNA is TGTGCCAGCAGTTTGCCGGGACAGGGTACAGATACGCAGTATTTT. The encoded protein is CASSLPGQGTDTQYF.

The gene calls are TRBV7-9 and TRBJ1-1, with D hard to call. There are 13 residues in the CDR3. CDR1 is SEHNR and CDR2 is FQNEAQ in the germline V gene (reference sequence). V lost 1 base, J lost 1 base, and 4 bases lay in between. The CDR3 is CASSLVKNTEAFF. The CDR3 nucleotides read TGTGCCAGCAGCTTAGTAAAGAACACTGAAGCTTTCTTT.

The V gene is TRBV7-3, the J gene TRBJ1-1; possible D gene TRBD1, 5 bases. V lost 5 bases, J lost 1 base, and 8 bases lay in between. The CDR3 is 13 residues long. CDR1 and CDR2 from the germline V gene are SGHTA and FQGTGA. The CDR3 DNA reads TGTGCCAGCAGCCTACAGGAGAACACTGAAGCTTTCTTT. Its protein is CASSLQENTEAFF.

The chain has TRBV2 and TRBJ2-5, with a tentative D call TRBD2 (6 bases). The length of the CDR3 is 13 residues. Trimming shortened V by 4 bases and J by 5 bases, and 11 bases separated the two germline ends. Germline values: CDR1 SNHLY, CDR2 FYNNEI. CDR3: CASSGAGRETQYF. The CDR3 bases are TGTGCCAGCAGTGGGGCGGGAAGGGAGACCCAGTACTTC.